These 23 T cell receptor beta chains originate from one sample sequenced in a study of technical replicates of blood from four donors. This table comes from immunoSEQ multiplex PCR, and its TCRdb copy is limited to in-frame clones, with some not included. The sample lists 70,000 to 90,000 clones, approximately 92% occurring once. The sequenced sample consisted of T cells isolated from PBMCs. The origin of the receptors is a human donor in good health.

V gene TRBV10-3 combines with J gene TRBJ1-2; 7 nucleotides match TRBD1. The length of the CDR3 is 14 residues. Unmatched junction bases numbered 6, after V lost 0 bases and J lost 8 bases. Germline V gene sequence: CDR1 ENHRY, CDR2 SYGVKD. Here the CDR3 reads CAISESGDSLGYTF. The DNA for the CDR3 is TGTGCCATCAGTGAGTCCGGGGACAGCTTGGGCTACACCTTC.

The chain has TRBV30 and TRBJ1-1; TRBD1 matches 8 bases. Germline CDR1 is GTSNPN and CDR2 is SVGIG (reference sequence). Trimming took 0 bases from V and 8 from J; bases not matched to a gene: 5. This CDR3 spans 13 amino acids. In DNA form, the CDR3 reads TGTGCCTGGAGTGTACAGGGGGTATGGGAAGCTTTCTTT. Its translation is CAWSVQGVWEAFF.

This rearrangement joins TRBV19 to TRBJ2-1; tentatively, D is TRBD2 (5 bases). Trimming cost V 9 bases and J 5 bases, with 17 bases left between them. Germline V lookup: CDR1 LNHDA, CDR2 SQIVND (reference sequence). The length of the CDR3 is 14 residues. The CDR3 loop reads CASSDGWRDNEQFF. CDR3 in DNA: TGTGCCAGCAGTGACGGGTGGCGGGACAATGAGCAGTTCTTC.

V and J are TRBV6-1 and TRBJ2-1, with 7 nucleotides matching TRBD2. The trim removed 0 bases at V and 2 bases at J, leaving 4 bases unmatched. The CDR3 is 16 residues long. From germline, CDR1 is MNHNS and CDR2 SASEGT. CDR3 sequence (DNA): TGTGCCAGCAGTGAAGCCGCGGGGGATCCCTACAATGAGCAGTTCTTC. This gives the protein CASSEAAGDPYNEQFF.

For the CDR3, the DNA is TGTGCCAGCAGTGAAAGGAGACCCGGGACTAGCGGGATGCATACGCAGTATTTT. Protein: CASSERRPGTSGMHTQYF. The J gene is TRBJ2-3, the V gene TRBV6-1; TRBD2 matches at 13 bases. This CDR3 is built from 18 residues. CDR1 MNHNS and CDR2 SASEGT come from the germline V gene. V gave up 2 bases and J gave up 7 bases; unmatched junction bases: 12.

The chain is built from TRBV7-9 and TRBJ1-2; TRBD1 matches at 9 bases. Germline V gene data show CDR1 as SEHNR and CDR2 as FQNEAQ (reference sequence). The junction had 11 bases not matched to a gene; V was cut back by 1 base and J by 8 bases. There are 16 residues in the CDR3. CDR3 sequence (DNA): TGTGCCAGCAGCTTAGGCCCCCGGGACAGGGACCGCGGCTACACCTTC. It yields the protein CASSLGPRDRDRGYTF.

The rearrangement uses TRBV15 and TRBJ1-1; D is unclear. The CDR3 runs to 16 residues. Trimming took 1 base from V and 0 from J, leaving 12 bases between them. Per the germline V gene, CDR1 is LNHNV and CDR2 is YYDKDF (reference sequence). CDR3 in amino acids: CATSRAVNVMNTEAFF. The DNA for the CDR3 is TGTGCCACCAGCAGAGCGGTGAATGTAATGAACACTGAAGCTTTCTTT.

The chain links TRBV19 to TRBJ1-5; D perhaps matches TRBD1 (6 bases). This CDR3 is 15 amino acids long. Trimming left V 7 bases short and J 0 bases short, with 13 bases between. Per germline, CDR1 LNHDA and CDR2 SQIVND (reference sequence). CDR3 nucleotide sequence: TGTGCCAGTACCCTAGGACAGTATAGCAATCAGCCCCAGCATTTT. Amino acids: CASTLGQYSNQPQHF.

V gene TRBV14 combines with J gene TRBJ2-1, with D possibly being TRBD2 (6 bases). The CDR3 has 16 amino acids. V lost 0 bases and J 2 bases, leaving 11 bases between the germline ends. Per the germline V gene, CDR1 is SGHDN and CDR2 is FVKESK. CDR3 in DNA: TGTGCCAGCAGCCAAGAAACTAGCCCGGCCTACAATGAGCAGTTCTTC. Residues: CASSQETSPAYNEQFF.

This clone has only a few counts. This chain joins TRBV2 and TRBJ2-3; 7 nucleotides agree with TRBD2. Germline V lookup: CDR1 SNHLY, CDR2 FYNNEI. V was clipped by 6 bases and J by 5 bases; unmatched bases: 2. This CDR3 is 12 amino acids long. The CDR3 is CASRERGDTQYF. As DNA, the CDR3 is TGTGCCAGCAGGGAGCGGGGAGATACGCAGTATTTT.

This chain joins TRBV28 and TRBJ2-7; D is perhaps TRBD2 (5 bases). Looked up from germline, CDR1 is MDHEN and CDR2 is SYDVKM. Trimming stripped 7 bases from V and 5 bases from J, with 15 bases between. The CDR3 totals 13 residues. This CDR3 reads CASKALDDDEQYF. The CDR3 DNA is TGTGCCAGCAAAGCACTAGATGACGACGAGCAGTACTTC.

This clone was picked up one time. The chain couples TRBV9 to TRBJ1-2; D perhaps matches TRBD1 (6 bases). V gave up 0 bases and J gave up 5 bases, with 14 bases separating them. The CDR3 runs 15 residues. Looked up from germline, CDR1 is SGDLS and CDR2 is YYNGEE. The CDR3 DNA reads TGTGCCAGCAGCGTAGGGGCAGGGGAATGGTATGGCTACACCTTC. Translating gives CASSVGAGEWYGYTF.

This clone occurred a few times. The rearrangement joins TRBV2 to TRBJ1-1, with D perhaps TRBD1 (5 bases). CDR1 and CDR2 (germline): SNHLY, FYNNEI. This CDR3 has 14 residues. The V end lost 6 bases, the J end lost 4 bases, and 15 bases lay between the germline ends. The DNA of the CDR3 is TGTGCCAGCAGAGCGACAGAGACTTCCACTGAAGCTTTCTTT. It translates to CASRATETSTEAFF.

The CDR3 loop reads CASSLETSGGSGELFF. CDR3 nucleotides: TGCGCCAGCAGCTTGGAGACTAGCGGGGGTAGCGGGGAGCTGTTTTTT. V is TRBV5-1 and J is TRBJ2-2, with TRBD2 matching over 12 bases. The CDR3 sequence is 16 residues long. The V and J ends lost 0 bases and 7 bases, in that order; junction bases with no gene match: 4. Germline V lookup: CDR1 SGHRS, CDR2 YFSETQ.

The chain couples TRBV7-2 to TRBJ1-2; the match to TRBD1 covers 9 bases. Trimming at V came to 5 bases and at J to 5 bases, leaving 6 bases not matched to a gene. Germline assignment: CDR1 SGHTA and CDR2 FQGNSA. The CDR3 spans 14 residues. CDR3 sequence reads: CASSPDRGGYGYTF. The CDR3 nucleotides read TGTGCCAGCAGCCCGGACAGGGGCGGGTATGGCTACACCTTC.

This clone was detected only a few times. This rearrangement joins TRBV28 to TRBJ1-4, with D possibly being TRBD1 (6 bases). The CDR3 extends over 14 amino acids. The ends were cut back, 5 bases at V and 5 bases at J, with 12 bases in the middle. The germline V gene has CDR1 MDHEN and CDR2 SYDVKM. The DNA of the CDR3 is TGTGCCAGCAGTAGGGGGGGTGGGAATGAAAAACTGTTTTTT. Encoded protein: CASSRGGGNEKLFF.

The chain is built from TRBV30 and TRBJ2-7; possibly TRBD2 for D (5 bases). The CDR3 consists of 14 residues. Per germline, CDR1 GTSNPN and CDR2 SVGIG (reference sequence). Trimming removed 3 bases from V and 2 bases from J, with 14 bases in between. The CDR3 region is CAWSRRTVPYEQYF. In nucleotides, the CDR3 is TGTGCCTGGAGCCGACGGACTGTTCCCTACGAGCAGTACTTC.

As DNA, the CDR3 is TGTGCCATCAGTGAGTCGGATAGCGGGAGGGCCCCAGATACGCAGTATTTT. This translates into CAISESDSGRAPDTQYF. The rearrangement links TRBV10-3 to TRBJ2-3, with 11 bases identical to TRBD2. CDR1 and CDR2 from the germline V gene are ENHRY and SYGVKD. This CDR3 has 17 residues. V dropped 0 bases and J dropped 4; count of bases not matched to a gene: 6.

The genes are TRBV11-3 and TRBJ1-2; 7 bases are shared with TRBD1. The V gene end was trimmed by 2 bases and the J gene end by 7 bases; junction bases not matched to a gene: 16. There are 17 residues in the CDR3. The germline CDR1 and CDR2 sequences are SGHNT and YENEEA. The CDR3 nucleotides are TGTGCCAGCAGCTTATCCATGGCAGGGCAGGGGGTCGTTGGCTACACCTTC. Amino acid sequence: CASSLSMAGQGVVGYTF.

The chain joins TRBV11-2 to TRBJ1-1; D is possibly TRBD1 (6 bases). This CDR3 is built from 14 residues. V gave up 0 bases and J gave up 6 bases, with 11 bases separating them. From germline, CDR1 is SGHAT and CDR2 FQNNGV. In DNA, the CDR3 is TGTGCCAGCAGCTTAGAGGGGGGGGCTGCTGAAGCTTTCTTT. It translates to CASSLEGGAAEAFF. Based on the CDR3 plus reference TRBV11-2 and TRBJ1-1, the full variable domain is EAGVAQSPRYKIIEKRQSVAFWCNPISGHATLYWYQQILGQGPKLLIQFQNNGVVDDSQLPKDRFSAERLKGVDSTLKIQPAKLEDSAVYLCASSLEGGAAEAFFGQGTRLTVV.

This clone was recorded a few times. The J gene is TRBJ2-5, the V gene TRBV5-1; 8 nucleotides agree with TRBD1. This CDR3 is built from 15 residues. CDR1 and CDR2 from the germline V gene are SGHRS and YFSETQ. The J segment lost 1 base and the V segment lost 4 bases, leaving 6 bases of the junction unmatched. The CDR3 here is CASSDGQGLQETQYF. The CDR3 DNA sequence: TGCGCCAGCAGCGACGGACAGGGCCTCCAAGAGACCCAGTACTTC.

In its sample, this clone was seen a few times. The CDR3 reads CASSPPDRGHGYTF. In nucleotides, the CDR3 is TGCGCCAGCAGCCCACCGGACAGGGGCCATGGCTACACCTTC. This sequence joins TRBV4-1 and TRBJ1-2; TRBD1 matches at 9 bases. CDR1 is MGHRA and CDR2 is YSYEKL in the germline V gene. J was trimmed by 6 bases and V by 4 bases; bases with no gene match: 6. The CDR3 is made up of 14 amino acids.

The chain couples TRBV4-1 to TRBJ2-1, with 8 bases fitting TRBD1. This CDR3 contains 16 residues. In germline, CDR1 is MGHRA, CDR2 YSYEKL. The ends lost 4 bases at V and 9 bases at J; junction bases unmatched: 14. CDR3 sequence reads: CASSRPRGQGGFEQFF. Here the CDR3 DNA reads TGCGCCAGCAGCCGCCCCCGAGGACAGGGTGGATTTGAGCAGTTCTTC.